Shown below are 22 T cell receptor beta chains from a single sample sequenced in a study of blood T cell repertoires in COVID-19. The protocol was immunoSEQ multiplex PCR, while the TCRdb copy is restricted to in-frame clones and leaves out a portion. The table lists fewer than 400,000 clones, about 85% of them singletons, with approximately 1.9% in the top ten. The sequenced sample consisted of PBMCs or T cells enriched from blood (not recorded which). These receptors were collected from a woman between 25 and 40 years old who had been exposed to COVID-19.

V usage is TRBV28 and J usage is TRBJ2-1; D perhaps matches TRBD2 (6 bases). This CDR3 contains 13 residues. Germline CDR1 and CDR2: MDHEN and SYDVKM. Deletions cut 2 bases from V and 6 bases from J, with 8 bases between. In DNA, the CDR3 is TGTGCCAGCAGTTTACAGGGAGGCAATGAGCAGTTCTTC. Its translation: CASSLQGGNEQFF.

The chain links TRBV19 to TRBJ1-5; D is perhaps TRBD1 (5 bases). V lost 8 bases to trimming and J lost 7 bases, with 21 bases between them. There are 15 residues in the CDR3. Germline lookup yields CDR1 LNHDA and CDR2 SQIVND (reference sequence). The CDR3: CASAVVGRGGQPQHF. CDR3 nucleotide sequence: TGTGCCAGTGCCGTTGTAGGGAGGGGTGGGCAGCCCCAGCATTTT.

This rearrangement joins TRBV6-2 or TRBV6-3 to TRBJ2-7; 7 bases match TRBD1. Germline trimming cut 4 bases from V and 3 bases from J; bases unmatched to any gene: 6. CDR1 is MNHEY and CDR2 is SVGEGT in the germline V gene. The CDR3 spans 14 residues. For the CDR3, the DNA is TGTGCCAGCAGTTCCGGGACAGCCGACTACGAGCAGTACTTC. Residues: CASSSGTADYEQYF.

The rearrangement links TRBV9 to TRBJ2-7; 7 bases are shared with TRBD2. This CDR3 spans 15 amino acids. CDR1 is SGDLS and CDR2 is YYNGEE in the germline V gene. J lost 5 bases, V lost 3 bases, and 11 bases had no gene match. CDR3 residues: CASSGGTTARDEQYF. The DNA of the CDR3 is TGTGCCAGCAGCGGGGGGACTACCGCGAGGGACGAGCAGTACTTC.

This chain connects TRBV2 to TRBJ1-5, with 10 bases fitting TRBD1. The CDR3 covers 14 residues. Trimming cost V 4 bases and J 9 bases; bases outside gene matches: 6. Germline V gives CDR1 SNHLY, CDR2 FYNNEI. DNA for the CDR3: TGTGCCAGCAGTGGGACAGGGGGTTTACGGCCCCAGCATTTT. It codes for CASSGTGGLRPQHF.

V usage is TRBV18 and J usage is TRBJ1-3; 7 bases line up with TRBD1. CDR1 and CDR2 (germline): KGHSH, LQKENI. The trim removed 3 bases at V and 7 bases at J, leaving 12 bases unmatched. CDR3 size: 16 residues. This chain's CDR3 is CASSPLLQGVFNTIYF. The CDR3 DNA sequence: TGTGCCAGCTCACCGCTCCTCCAGGGGGTATTCAACACCATATATTTT. Full variable domain (missing parts from reference TRBV18 and TRBJ1-3): NAGVMQNPRHLVRRRGQEARLRCSPMKGHSHVYWYRQLPEEGLKFMVYLQKENIIDESGMPKERFSAEFPKEGPSILRIQQVVRGDSAAYFCASSPLLQGVFNTIYFGEGSWLTVV.

The genes are TRBV28 and TRBJ2-7, with TRBD2 as a possible D gene (5 bases). The CDR3 consists of 16 residues. Germline-derived CDR1 and CDR2 are MDHEN and SYDVKM. Trimming took 2 bases from V and 3 from J, leaving 17 bases between them. CDR3 sequence reads: CASSLPYSLGLYEQYF. The CDR3 DNA follows: TGTGCCAGCAGTTTACCCTACAGTCTAGGACTCTACGAGCAGTACTTC.

The gene calls are TRBV11-2 and TRBJ2-3, with TRBD2 matching over 8 bases. The CDR3 has 16 amino acids. The V and J ends lost 5 bases and 0 bases, in that order; junction bases with no gene match: 7. CDR1 and CDR2 (germline): SGHAT, FQNNGV. CDR3 in DNA: TGTGCCAGCAGCCCTTTAGCGGGACTAAGCACAGATACGCAGTATTTT. Protein sequence: CASSPLAGLSTDTQYF.

This sequence joins TRBV9 and TRBJ2-4, with D maybe TRBD2 (6 bases). Germline V gene lookup returns CDR1 SGDLS and CDR2 YYNGEE. The CDR3 extends over 15 amino acids. Trimming took off 0 bases at V and 7 bases at J, with 14 bases between the two ends. The CDR3 coding sequence is TGTGCCAGCAGCGTAGGCGCTAGCCGGGGGAACATTCAGTACTTC. Its protein product is CASSVGASRGNIQYF.

The chain carries TRBV28 and TRBJ1-1; D might be TRBD1 (6 bases). This CDR3 is 13 amino acids long. Germline V CDR1 and CDR2: MDHEN, SYDVKM. Between the trimmed V and J ends, which lost 6 bases and 11 bases, there was a span of 19 bases. CDR3 DNA sequence: TGTGCCAGCAGATCTAACAGGGTGGTCTGGGCTTTCTTT. This gives the protein CASRSNRVVWAFF. The full variable domain, in which reference TRBV28 and TRBJ1-1 provide the parts outside the CDR3, is DVKVTQSSRYLVKRTGEKVFLECVQDMDHENMFWYRQDPGLGLRLIYFSYDVKMKEKGDIPEGYSVSREKKERFSLILESASTNQTSMYLCASRSNRVVWAFFGQGTRLTVV.

The rearrangement links TRBV5-4 to TRBJ2-1; D is unresolved. CDR1 and CDR2 from the germline V gene are SGHNT and YYREEE (reference sequence). The length of the CDR3 is 14 residues. V was shortened by 1 base and J by 8 bases, with 13 bases between the two germline ends. The DNA of the CDR3 is TGTGCCAGCAGCTTGCAACTAAATGTCTATGAGCAGTTCTTC. Amino acids: CASSLQLNVYEQFF.

To note about this clone: A read error may account for a junction end that differs from germline. The chain is built from TRBV10-3 and TRBJ2-5; 13 bases line up with TRBD2. CDR1 and CDR2 from the germline V gene are ENHRY and SYGVKD. There are 17 residues in the CDR3. The DNA for the CDR3 is TGTGCCATCAGAGAGTCCGGGACTAGCGGGGTTTGGGAGACCCAGTACTTC. The encoded protein is CAIRESGTSGVWETQYF.

The chain links TRBV11-1 to TRBJ2-5; 9 nucleotides match TRBD2. Germline-derived CDR1 and CDR2 are SGHAT and FQDESV (reference sequence). This CDR3 is built from 16 residues. Trimming removed 3 bases from V and 5 bases from J; junction bases left unmatched: 10. The CDR3 is CASSFRLAEPQETQYF. The CDR3 DNA is TGTGCCAGCAGCTTCAGACTAGCGGAGCCCCAGGAGACCCAGTACTTC.

The gene calls are TRBV11-1 and TRBJ2-2; a weak D match, TRBD1 (6 bases). From germline, CDR1 is SGHAT and CDR2 FQDESV (reference sequence). Deletions cut 3 bases from V and 0 bases from J, with 8 bases between. The CDR3 is 15 amino acids. CDR3 in DNA: TGTGCCAGCAGCTTGGACAGACCGAACACCGGGGAGCTGTTTTTT. The encoded protein is CASSLDRPNTGELFF.

The chain employs TRBV9 and TRBJ2-3, with a tentative D call TRBD2 (6 bases). Germline V gives CDR1 SGDLS, CDR2 YYNGEE. The length of the CDR3 is 15 residues. Trimming took 4 bases from V and 6 from J, leaving 18 bases between them. The CDR3 here is CASSILADPGDTQYF. CDR3 DNA: TGTGCCAGCAGCATTTTAGCGGACCCTGGGGATACGCAGTATTTT.

V is TRBV12-3 or TRBV12-4 and J is TRBJ1-1; 7 positions agree with TRBD1. V lost 6 bases, J lost 11 bases, and 9 bases stayed unmatched. There are 12 residues in the CDR3. CDR3 in amino acids: CASSLPDRYAFF. The CDR3 DNA is TGTGCCAGCAGCCTACCGGACAGGTACGCTTTCTTT.

The chain has TRBV28 and TRBJ1-6; TRBD1 might be the D (6 bases). CDR1 and CDR2 from the germline V gene are MDHEN and SYDVKM. V shed 3 bases and J shed 4 bases, with 10 bases lying between them. CDR3 length equals 15 residues. CDR3 sequence reads: CASSFGTPYNSPLHF. The CDR3 bases are TGTGCCAGCAGTTTCGGGACACCATATAATTCACCCCTCCACTTT.

The genes are TRBV2 and TRBJ1-2, with a tentative D call TRBD1 (6 bases). This CDR3 has 11 amino acids. V was cut by 11 bases and J by 3 bases, with 10 bases left in between. Germline CDR1 is SNHLY and CDR2 is FYNNEI. The DNA of the CDR3 is TGTGCCGGCGGACAGTACTATGGCTACACCTTC. This sequence encodes CAGGQYYGYTF.

This clone has a handful of counts. The V gene is TRBV30, the J gene TRBJ1-6; D remains unclear. From germline, CDR1 is GTSNPN and CDR2 SVGIG (reference sequence). The CDR3 is 16 residues long. Trimming took 1 base from V and 7 from J, leaving 17 bases between them. The CDR3 protein is CAWSAPLLKSNSPLHF. The CDR3 bases are TGTGCCTGGAGTGCCCCCCTACTGAAGAGCAATTCACCCCTCCACTTT. Together with reference TRBV30 and TRBJ1-6, the CDR3 gives the full variable domain: SQTIHQWPATLVQPVGSPLSLECTVEGTSNPNLYWYRQAAGRGLQLLFYSVGIGQISSEVPQNLSASRPQDRQFILSSKKLLLSDSGFYLCAWSAPLLKSNSPLHFGNGTRLTVT.

This clone turned up a few times. CDR3 bases: TGTGCCAGTATCCTGGCCAGCGGTTCACCCCTCCACTTT. This translates into CASILASGSPLHF. V gene TRBV12-3 or TRBV12-4 combines with J gene TRBJ1-6; D is undetermined. The CDR3 is made up of 13 amino acids. Trimming left V 9 bases short and J 9 bases short, with 15 bases between.

This clone is a singleton in its sample. The chain couples TRBV9 to TRBJ1-6; TRBD1 aligns across 8 bases. The germline V gene encodes CDR1 SGDLS and CDR2 YYNGEE. Losses at the gene ends were 1 base for V and 9 bases for J; bases not matched to a gene: 6. The CDR3 extends over 15 amino acids. DNA of the CDR3: TGTGCCAGCAGCGTAACGCAGGGGGCGAGTTCACCCCTCCACTTT. This sequence encodes CASSVTQGASSPLHF.

This chain connects TRBV28 to TRBJ1-1; D is perhaps TRBD1 (5 bases). CDR3 size: 15 residues. CDR1 and CDR2 from the germline V gene are MDHEN and SYDVKM. V lost 4 bases to trimming and J lost 0 bases, with 12 bases between them. CDR3 DNA sequence: TGTGCCAGCAGTTCGGGCGGCAGGGTGAACACTGAAGCTTTCTTT. As protein: CASSSGGRVNTEAFF.